Listed below are T cell receptor beta chains from one sample, sequenced in a study of CD8 T cells in Susac syndrome. TCRdb processed the immunoSEQ multiplex PCR reads anew with MiXCR; each CDR3 protein has one entry. The table lists almost 450,000 distinct CDR3 sequences, 75% to 90% of them singletons. Source material: CD8+ T cells from PBMCs. The receptor source for this set is a human donor with multiple sclerosis. Both conserved end residues are part of each CDR3. The D gene is left open where the match is weak. Size values are once, few and many counts, or a class for expanded clones, and some rows have none.

clone_size j_call d_call v_call cdr3_length cdr3_nt cdr3_aa
- TRBJ2-1 TRBD2 TRBV6-1 16 TGTGCCAGCAGACTATGGACTAGCGGGGAATACAATGAGCAGTTCTTC CASRLWTSGEYNEQFF
few TRBJ2-5 - TRBV6-1 14 TGTGCCAGCAGTCCCCAGGGGGGCCGAGAGACCCAGTACTTC CASSPQGGRETQYF
- TRBJ2-7 - TRBV30 14 TGTGCCTGGAGTGGACAAGTGAATGTCTACGAGCAGTACTTC CAWSGQVNVYEQYF
- TRBJ1-1 - TRBV30 11 TGTGCCTGGAATGGGGGCACTGAAGCTTTCTTT CAWNGGTEAFF
- TRBJ2-1 TRBD2 TRBV4-1 15 TGCGCCAGCGCCGCCGAAGCGGGGGGTTACAATGAGCAGTTCTTC CASAAEAGGYNEQFF
- TRBJ2-5 TRBD2 TRBV27 17 TGTGCCAGCAGACCAGTTAGCGGGGGGGTCTTTCAAGAGACCCAGTACTTC CASRPVSGGVFQETQYF
- TRBJ1-2 - TRBV29-1 10 TGCAGCGTCGACGACGATGGCTACACCTTC CSVDDDGYTF
- TRBJ2-1 TRBD2 TRBV20-1 17 TGCAGTGCTAGAGTAAGGGCTAGCGGGAGCCCCTACAATGAGCAGTTCTTC CSARVRASGSPYNEQFF
- TRBJ1-1 - TRBV27 11 TGTGCCAGCACCTCGAACACTGAAGCTTTCTTT CASTSNTEAFF
few TRBJ2-7 - TRBV2 14 TGTGCCAGCAGTGTTGTATCAGGGGACTACGAGCAGTACTTC CASSVVSGDYEQYF
- TRBJ2-5 TRBD2 TRBV12-5 19 TGTGCTAGTGGTTTTGCCCTAGAATATTCCGGGAGGGCCGGGGAGACCCAGTACTTC CASGFALEYSGRAGETQYF
- TRBJ2-5 TRBD2 TRBV28 19 TGTGCCAGTAGCACCGGGACTAGCGGGAGAAAGGGCCTCCAAGAGACCCAGTACTTC CASSTGTSGRKGLQETQYF
few TRBJ2-2 - TRBV15 12 TGTGCCACCGAAAGCAACACCGGGGAGCTGTTTTTT CATESNTGELFF
- TRBJ1-4 - TRBV14 16 TGTGCCAGCAGCCAAGATCAGGCAAGATTTGGTGAAAAACTGTTTTTT CASSQDQARFGEKLFF
once TRBJ2-7 TRBD1 TRBV12-3/TRBV12-4 16 TGTGCCAGCAGTTTGGGACAGGGAGCGCTATCCTACGAGCAGTACTTC CASSLGQGALSYEQYF
- TRBJ2-3 - TRBV28 16 TGTGCCAGCAGTCTCCAGACAGCGTCAGACACAGATACGCAGTATTTT CASSLQTASDTDTQYF
- TRBJ2-2 TRBD1 TRBV27 17 TGTGCCAGCAGTTTAGCCCCCGGGACAGCCGGCACCGGGGAGCTGTTTTTT CASSLAPGTAGTGELFF
- TRBJ2-1 TRBD2 TRBV5-6 14 TGTGCCAGCAGCCGACTAGCGGGAGTTGATGAGCAGTTCTTC CASSRLAGVDEQFF
- TRBJ2-1 - TRBV7-9 11 TGTGCTGGGGAGGGGGCAGATGAGCAGTTCTTC CAGEGADEQFF
- TRBJ2-7 - TRBV12-3/TRBV12-4 13 TGTGCCAGCAAAGGGAATCCCTCGTACGAGCAGTACTTC CASKGNPSYEQYF
- TRBJ1-1 - TRBV4-1 13 TGCGCCAGCAGCCAAGAAGTAGCCACTGAAGCTTTCTTT CASSQEVATEAFF
- TRBJ2-1 TRBD2 TRBV5-4 16 TGTGCCAGCAGCCCCTGGACCGGGACTAGCGGGAATGAGCAGTTCTTC CASSPWTGTSGNEQFF
- TRBJ1-1 - TRBV27 15 TGTGCCAGCAGTTTATGGGGGGGCCCGGATTCTGAAGCTTTCTTT CASSLWGGPDSEAFF
once TRBJ2-1 TRBD2 TRBV6-5 17 TGTGCCAGCAGTTCCGGGGGACTAGCGGGAGCTTTCGATGAGCAGTTCTTC CASSSGGLAGAFDEQFF
- TRBJ2-1 TRBD2 TRBV4-1 17 TGCGCCAGCAGCCAAGGTCTAGCGGGGGGAATTGGCAATGAGCAGTTCTTC CASSQGLAGGIGNEQFF
- TRBJ2-7 TRBD2 TRBV20-1 15 TGCAGTGCTAGACCGGGACTAGCGGGGCTCTACGAGCAGTACTTC CSARPGLAGLYEQYF
- TRBJ2-1 - TRBV4-1 18 TGCGCCAGCAGCCACCCCTGGGACCCGACACAATACTACAATGAGCAGTTCTTC CASSHPWDPTQYYNEQFF
- TRBJ2-3 TRBD2 TRBV6-5 17 TGTGCCAGCAGTTACTCGGGAGCGGGACCAGGGTCAGATACGCAGTATTTT CASSYSGAGPGSDTQYF
- TRBJ1-1 TRBD1 TRBV27 15 TGTGCCAGCAGTATCCGGACAGGGTTGGACACTGAAGCTTTCTTT CASSIRTGLDTEAFF
- TRBJ1-1 - TRBV7-9 15 TGTGCCAGCAGCCCCGCCCTGGACAGGAACACTGAAGCTTTCTTT CASSPALDRNTEAFF
- TRBJ1-1 - TRBV3-1 13 TGTGCCAGCAGCCAAGATTCCGGCACTGAAGCTTTCTTT CASSQDSGTEAFF
- TRBJ2-1 TRBD2 TRBV27 16 TGTGCCAGCAGTTTACCCGGACTAGCGGGAAAGGGTGAGCAGTTCTTC CASSLPGLAGKGEQFF
once TRBJ2-1 TRBD2 TRBV7-8 17 TGTGCCAGCAGCTTAGGACTTAGCGGGGGCGACGGAGATGAGCAGTTCTTC CASSLGLSGGDGDEQFF
- TRBJ1-1 - TRBV28 14 TGTGCCAGCAGTTTAGTATGGGGGGCTCCTGAAGCTTTCTTT CASSLVWGAPEAFF
- TRBJ1-1 TRBD1 TRBV5-4 16 TGTGCCAGCAGCTTGGTTGGGACAGGCAAGAACACTGAAGCTTTCTTT CASSLVGTGKNTEAFF
once TRBJ1-5 - TRBV12-3/TRBV12-4 14 TGTGCCAGCAGTTTAACGACGGGGAGGCAGCCCCAGCATTTT CASSLTTGRQPQHF
- TRBJ2-7 TRBD1 TRBV7-9 13 TGTGCCAGCAGCGCCCCGGACAGGTACGAGCAGTACTTC CASSAPDRYEQYF
- TRBJ2-3 - TRBV7-9 15 TGTGCCAGCAGCTCCGATCGAGGAGGGCCAGATACGCAGTATTTT CASSSDRGGPDTQYF
- TRBJ2-3 - TRBV4-1 16 TGCGCCAGCAGCCAAGAGCCAGGGATCGCCCCAGATACGCAGTATTTT CASSQEPGIAPDTQYF
- TRBJ1-2 - TRBV28 14 TGTGCCAGCAGTTTAGGGGCAGCCCTTTATGGCTACACCTTC CASSLGAALYGYTF
few TRBJ1-2 - TRBV7-9 13 TGTGCCAGCAGCTTAGTACAGGCCTATGGCTACACCTTC CASSLVQAYGYTF
- TRBJ2-1 - TRBV3-1 15 TGTGCCAGCAGCCAATCGGGGGAGGTCTACAATGAGCAGTTCTTC CASSQSGEVYNEQFF
- TRBJ1-1 - TRBV28 14 TGTGCCACCCGGCGGGGGGGGAGGAACACTGAAGCTTTCTTT CATRRGGRNTEAFF
- TRBJ2-7 - TRBV6-6 13 TGTGCCAGCACCCAGGACCACTTCGGAGAGCAGTACTTC CASTQDHFGEQYF
- TRBJ1-5 - TRBV27 14 TGTGCCAGCAGTTCTTACCGGGACAATCAGCCCCAGCATTTT CASSSYRDNQPQHF
- TRBJ2-1 - TRBV3-1 12 TGTGCCATTGTGGCCCCCAACAATGAGCAGTTCTTC CAIVAPNNEQFF
- TRBJ1-1 - TRBV20-1 13 TGCAGTGCTAGAGATCGGGATGCCACTGAAGCTTTCTTT CSARDRDATEAFF
once TRBJ2-7 - TRBV5-1 16 TGCGCCAGCAGCCCCCCAGGCACCAGGAGCTCCTACGAGCAGTACTTC CASSPPGTRSSYEQYF
- TRBJ2-1 TRBD1 TRBV15 16 TGTGCCACCAGCAGTGGACCGGGACAGGGGGACAATGAGCAGTTCTTC CATSSGPGQGDNEQFF
- TRBJ1-1 - TRBV4-2 16 TGTGCCAGCAGCCAAGACATGGACGGGGGCGGCACTGAAGCTTTCTTT CASSQDMDGGGTEAFF
- TRBJ2-1 TRBD1 TRBV29-1 12 TGCAGCGTGCGAACAGGGGGCAATGAGCAGTTCTTC CSVRTGGNEQFF
- TRBJ2-5 - TRBV12-2 15 TGTGCAAGTCGCTTAGACCGGGAGGGCAAAGAGACCCAGTACTTC CASRLDREGKETQYF